Listed below are T cell receptor beta chains from one sample, sequenced in a study of shared clonotypes between healthy human individuals. Using immunoSEQ multiplex PCR, the repertoire was profiled, and TCRdb retains in-frame clones only, with some absent. The sample has around 700,000 clones, around 90% seen once. Sequencing was performed on naive CD8+ T cells sorted from blood. The receptors stem from a man younger than 40 in good health. Each CDR3 is given without its conserved first and last residue.

v_call: TRBV6-5
j_call: TRBJ2-7
cdr3_aa: ASSYGFFYEQY

v_call: TRBV29-1
j_call: TRBJ2-3
cdr3_aa: SVDFWLSGSTDTQY

v_call: TRBV4-3
j_call: TRBJ1-1
cdr3_aa: ASSQVTGNTEAF

v_call: TRBV7-6
j_call: TRBJ2-1
cdr3_aa: ASSTGVAYGEQF

v_call: TRBV27
j_call: TRBJ2-7
cdr3_aa: ASSLSVSAPGLAFHEQY

v_call: TRBV7-2
j_call: TRBJ2-7
cdr3_aa: ASSFGIQETYEQY

v_call: TRBV7-8
j_call: TRBJ2-7
cdr3_aa: ASSLVNYEQY

v_call: TRBV27
j_call: TRBJ2-7
cdr3_aa: ASRWGLGSDEQY

v_call: TRBV30
j_call: TRBJ2-3
cdr3_aa: AWSLDADTDTQY

v_call: TRBV5-1
j_call: TRBJ1-1
cdr3_aa: ASNFNSGNTEAF

v_call: TRBV7-9
j_call: TRBJ1-2
cdr3_aa: ASSLPPAGAPTDGYT

v_call: TRBV27
j_call: TRBJ1-5
cdr3_aa: ASSPATGGFSGNQPQH

v_call: TRBV2
j_call: TRBJ2-5
cdr3_aa: ASSDGRVKETQY

v_call: TRBV15
j_call: TRBJ2-7
cdr3_aa: ATSREVLSQGLIYEQY

v_call: TRBV7-2
j_call: TRBJ1-5
cdr3_aa: ASSLNREVQPQH

v_call: TRBV29-1
j_call: TRBJ2-1
cdr3_aa: SVEDLGTRGYNEQF

v_call: TRBV5-5
j_call: TRBJ2-7
cdr3_aa: ASSGTSGRADEQY

v_call: TRBV4-1
j_call: TRBJ2-4
cdr3_aa: ASSQFGTSGTLAKNIQY

v_call: TRBV15
j_call: TRBJ2-2
cdr3_aa: ATSRSGQGNTGELF

v_call: TRBV4-3
j_call: TRBJ2-2
cdr3_aa: ASSQDPSGSPTGELF

v_call: TRBV11-2
j_call: TRBJ2-7
cdr3_aa: ASSLVAGPHEQY

v_call: TRBV28
j_call: TRBJ2-5
cdr3_aa: ASSTRGGEETQY

v_call: TRBV19
j_call: TRBJ2-1
cdr3_aa: ASSIRRDSYNEQF

v_call: TRBV2
j_call: TRBJ2-7
cdr3_aa: ASSMTTSGGPYEQY

v_call: TRBV19
j_call: TRBJ2-2
cdr3_aa: ATRAQGFANTGELF

v_call: TRBV7-6
j_call: TRBJ2-1
cdr3_aa: ASSLGGSSYDEQF

v_call: TRBV29-1
j_call: TRBJ2-1
cdr3_aa: SVPGSGTSGREGSYNEQF

v_call: TRBV11-1
j_call: TRBJ2-3
cdr3_aa: ASSFGTSGRGTDTQY

v_call: TRBV7-9
j_call: TRBJ2-7
cdr3_aa: ASSLVVGARGEQY

v_call: TRBV6-5
j_call: TRBJ2-2
cdr3_aa: ASSVSTGELF

v_call: TRBV7-9
j_call: TRBJ2-7
cdr3_aa: ASSFISELDEQY

v_call: TRBV11-2
j_call: TRBJ2-7
cdr3_aa: ASSLGQWGYEQY

v_call: TRBV19
j_call: TRBJ2-1
cdr3_aa: ASSPLGTSIHEQF